This T cell receptor (beta chain) was sequenced during a study of blood T cells in healthy people across ages. Together with a sample-barcoded 5' primer, a J-beta primer mix was included in a second PCR lasting about 6 to 12 cycles. One entry per CDR3 protein, called by TCRdb with MiXCR from the 5' RACE reads. The table records around 1.1 million distinct CDR3 sequences, more than 30% of them present only once. Germline CDR1 is MNHEY and CDR2 is SVGEGT. The CDR3 contains 15 residues. Trimming cost V 6 bases and J 0 bases, with 13 bases left between them. This clonotype originated in a man younger than 30 in good health. The sample comprised blood. The V gene is TRBV6-2 or TRBV6-3, the J gene TRBJ2-3; D unresolved. DNA of the CDR3: TGTGCCAGCAGCCTGACATCGTATAGCACAGATACGCAGTATTTT. Amino acids: CASSLTSYSTDTQYF.